The sample holds a few counts of the clone carrying this T cell receptor (beta chain). The antigen remains unidentified. The data belong to a study of naive CD8 T cells in extremely preterm neonates. Germline V gives CDR1 LGHNT, CDR2 FRNRAP. Between the trimmed V and J ends, which lost 3 bases and 2 bases, there was a span of 8 bases. The CDR3 has 14 residues. Preterm samples came from extremely preterm deliveries at about 22-28 weeks. Live Annexin V-negative naive CD3+CD8+CD45RA+CCR7+ T cells were sorted. Whole-study results and caveats: The authors flagged variable productive template counts in preterm samples. Preterm CDR3s were shorter than older groups', with fewer N additions and less trimming. Term neonates approximately 0.4%, young children 0.03%, adults 0.0075% to 0.01%; preterm neonates shared approximately 2.5%.

Method: immunoSEQ multiplex PCR; TCRdb's copy keeps in-frame clones and lacks some. The data show around 25,000 clones, more than 70% seen once. Sequenced material: naive CD8+ T cells from cord blood. The V call is TRBV12-5, the J call TRBJ1-5, with a tentative D call TRBD1 (5 bases). This receptor was identified in a boy who was born preterm. The DNA of the CDR3 is TGTGCTAGTGGTTTAGGAGGGGGCAATCAGCCCCAGCATTTT. Translating it yields CASGLGGGNQPQHF.